This note documents a single T cell receptor beta chain sequence. The sample holds many counts of this clonotype. Its antigen remains unidentified. Per-base qualities were not stored, and no clone one base away is much larger. This was a case-control study nested in a cohort of healthcare workers in London, UK, who had nasopharyngeal swab PCR tests and blood samples taken every week. Between 23 and 31 March 2020, the week of the UK lockdown, healthcare workers were enrolled and then followed up weekly for as long as 16 weeks. The sample is drawn from a study of early T cells in non-severe SARS-CoV-2 infection (dated by TCRdb to 2020 to 2022). Notes on the research overall: Bulk RNA from unsorted whole blood was used for TCR sequencing, so alpha and beta chains could not be paired. General conclusions and limits of the study: Matching against VDJdb was skewed toward anti-spike CD8 responses, likely underestimated virus-specific expansions, and missed private and CD4 specificities.

The CDR3 runs 13 amino acids, cysteine and phenylalanine included. Of the read, only the CDR3 DNA is kept; its 39 bases are in frame from base 1. Via the germline V gene (reference sequence), CDR1 is GTSNPN and CDR2 SVGIG. V is trimmed back by 1 base and J by 5 bases, and the junction contains 2 bases that no gene match accounts for. Receptor amplification or capture employed 5' RACE. TCRdb lists the instrument as NextSeq 500. In the TCR library protocol, unique molecular identifiers were attached to individual cDNA molecules to correct for PCR bias and sequencing error. Sequencing covered both TCR alpha and beta chains, and within each sample the abundances of alpha and beta sequences were tightly co-correlated. In the source study's methods: V gene, J gene and CDR3 annotation of TCR sequences was performed with Decombinator V4. TCRs were defined as expanded if a significant change between any two time points was detected under a Poisson model with p below 0.0001. Abundances of TCRs were expressed as counts per million after normalisation to the total number of TCRs sequenced in each sample. TRAV1-2 paired with TRAJ12, TRAJ20 or TRAJ33 defined MAIT TCRs, while TRAV10 paired with TRAJ18 defined iNKT TCRs. VDJdb, accessed 1 November 2021, was searched for CMV, EBV and SARS-CoV-2 annotated TCRs, excluding TCRs annotated for multiple antigens. TCRdb trimmed public reads at Q25 via fastp, called clones via MiXCR and kept in-frame beta chains. Duplicate CDR3 protein sequences are folded into a single record with the most common DNA and genes. In this record, the V and J calls reflect TCRdb's handling and not the investigators' own analysis. This sample lists tens of thousands of distinct CDR3 sequences; 5.5% to 7% were detected once. Roughly 4% of the sample lies in the top ten.

Recombination connected TRBV30 to TRBJ1-1, and 9 junctional nucleotides match TRBD1. Sequencing input: whole blood. The TCR was taken from an adult who was a healthcare worker with PCR-confirmed SARS-CoV-2 infection or an uninfected control (not recorded which). The CDR3 corresponds to CAWSEGQGTEAFF. The base sequence is TGTGCCTGGAGTGAGGGACAGGGTACTGAAGCTTTCTTT.